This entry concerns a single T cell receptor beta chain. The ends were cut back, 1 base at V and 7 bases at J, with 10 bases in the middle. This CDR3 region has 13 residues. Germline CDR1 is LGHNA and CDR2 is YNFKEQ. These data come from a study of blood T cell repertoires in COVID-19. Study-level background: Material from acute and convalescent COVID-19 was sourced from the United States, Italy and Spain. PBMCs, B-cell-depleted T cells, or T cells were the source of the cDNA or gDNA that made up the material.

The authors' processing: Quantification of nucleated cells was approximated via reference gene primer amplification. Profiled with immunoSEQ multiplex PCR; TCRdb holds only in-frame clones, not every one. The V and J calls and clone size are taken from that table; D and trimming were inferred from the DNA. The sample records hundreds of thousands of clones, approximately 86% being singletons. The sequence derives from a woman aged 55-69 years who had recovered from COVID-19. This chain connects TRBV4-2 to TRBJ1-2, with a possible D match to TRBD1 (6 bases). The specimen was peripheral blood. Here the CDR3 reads CASSQVLQGGYTF. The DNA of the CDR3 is TGTGCCAGCAGCCAAGTTCTACAGGGTGGCTACACCTTC.